The 28 T cell receptor beta chains below all came from one sample that was sequenced in a study of cytomegalovirus exposure and HLA in healthy donors. PCR was performed using 60 Vbeta and 13 Jbeta primers. Measured with immunoSEQ multiplex PCR; TCRdb has only the in-frame clones, and not every one. The table lists some 140,000 clones, approximately 80% of them singletons, with 8.8% in the top ten. The sequenced sample was PBMCs. Receptor source: a woman between 45 and 65 years old in good health and CMV-seropositive.

This clone appeared a few times. The V gene is TRBV4-2, the J gene TRBJ1-4; D not certain. Trimming took 5 bases from V and 5 from J, leaving 12 bases between them. This CDR3 spans 14 amino acids. Germline V lookup: CDR1 LGHNA, CDR2 YNFKEQ. Here the CDR3 DNA reads TGTGCCAGCAGCTTTGGAGGGTCAAATGAAAAACTGTTTTTT. It is translated as CASSFGGSNEKLFF.

V is TRBV7-9 and J is TRBJ2-5; TRBD1 matches at 12 bases. Germline values: CDR1 SEHNR, CDR2 FQNEAQ (reference sequence). The CDR3 is made up of 15 amino acids. V gave up 5 bases and J gave up 4 bases; unmatched junction bases: 5. Here the CDR3 DNA reads TGTGCCAGCAGCGGCCGGGACAGGGGGCGAGAGACCCAGTACTTC. Its translation is CASSGRDRGRETQYF.

This chain connects TRBV7-6 to TRBJ2-1; D is ambiguous. Trimming pared 5 bases from V and 1 base from J, leaving 9 bases between. The CDR3 extends over 14 amino acids. Germline V gene data show CDR1 as SGHVS and CDR2 as FNYEAQ. CDR3 sequence: CASSVDNSYNEQFF. CDR3 coding DNA: TGTGCCAGCAGCGTTGACAATTCCTACAATGAGCAGTTCTTC.

V usage is TRBV6-5 and J usage is TRBJ1-2; tentatively, D is TRBD1 (5 bases). The CDR3 is 16 amino acids. CDR1 and CDR2 (germline): MNHEY, SVGAGI. The ends were cut back, 2 bases at V and 5 bases at J, with 18 bases in the middle. The CDR3 loop reads CASSYTRARATYGYTF. As DNA, the CDR3 is TGTGCCAGCAGTTACACACGCGCCAGGGCCACATATGGCTACACCTTC.

The V gene is TRBV15, the J gene TRBJ2-5; no clear D. V was pared by 0 bases and J by 2 bases, with 19 bases between. CDR3 length: 18 amino acids. CDR1 is LNHNV, CDR2 YYDKDF, per germline (reference sequence). The CDR3 spells CATSRDLVSSPEQETQYF. The CDR3 DNA reads TGTGCCACCAGCAGAGATCTAGTTTCGTCGCCAGAGCAAGAGACCCAGTACTTC.

This chain uses TRBV7-9 with TRBJ1-1; 10 positions agree with TRBD1. V lost 5 bases to trimming and J lost 6 bases; unmatched junction nucleotides: 9. This CDR3 region has 15 residues. Germline V lookup: CDR1 SEHNR, CDR2 FQNEAQ (reference sequence). CDR3 region: CASSALTGGTAEAFF. The CDR3 nucleotides read TGTGCCAGCAGCGCTCTGACAGGGGGCACGGCTGAAGCTTTCTTT. The entire variable domain, with the rest obtained from reference TRBV7-9 and TRBJ1-1, is as follows: DTGVSQNPRHKITKRGQNVTFRCDPISEHNRLYWYRQTLGQGPEFLTYFQNEAQLEKSRLLSDRFSAERPKGSFSTLEIQRTEQGDSAMYLCASSALTGGTAEAFFGQGTRLTVV.

A few counts support this clone. The chain couples TRBV2 to TRBJ2-3, with 8 bases lining up with TRBD2. The CDR3 is made up of 15 amino acids. The V segment lost 5 bases and the J segment 0 bases; nucleotides outside the gene matches: 4. Germline-derived CDR1 and CDR2 are SNHLY and FYNNEI. CDR3 coding DNA: TGTGCCAGCAGTCAGCGGGGGCTTAGCACAGATACGCAGTATTTT. It yields the protein CASSQRGLSTDTQYF.

The chain employs TRBV2 and TRBJ1-2; no firm D call. Between the trimmed V and J ends, which lost 1 base and 2 bases, there was a span of 5 bases. CDR3 length: 13 residues. The germline V gene encodes CDR1 SNHLY and CDR2 FYNNEI. The chain's CDR3 is CASSEGRNYGYTF. CDR3 coding DNA: TGTGCCAGCAGTGAAGGGCGGAACTATGGCTACACCTTC.

The chain combines TRBV19 with TRBJ1-2; tentatively, D is TRBD1 (6 bases). Trimming cost V 5 bases and J 8 bases, with 18 bases left between them. From germline, CDR1 is LNHDA and CDR2 SQIVND (reference sequence). The CDR3 sequence is 14 residues long. CDR3 sequence reads: CASSDLQGIGGYTF. The CDR3 coding sequence is TGTGCCAGTAGTGACCTACAGGGCATTGGCGGCTACACCTTC.

The J gene is TRBJ2-5, the V gene TRBV5-1; 11 bases agree with TRBD1. The CDR3 length is 14 residues. J gave up 1 base and V 5 bases, and 1 base lay outside the gene matches. CDR1 is SGHRS, CDR2 YFSETQ, per germline. As DNA, the CDR3 is TGCGCCAGCAGGGGGACAGGGGGCCAAGAGACCCAGTACTTC. It is translated as CASRGTGGQETQYF.

The table lists this clone with a few counts. The CDR3 loop is CASSFTTGHDGYTF. CDR3 bases: TGTGCCAGCAGCTTCACGACAGGGCACGATGGCTACACCTTC. This rearrangement joins TRBV5-6 to TRBJ1-2, with 7 bases fitting TRBD1. The CDR3 is made up of 14 amino acids. V lost 2 bases and J lost 6; bases outside the gene matches: 7. Germline CDR1 reads SGHDT; CDR2 reads YYEEEE.

This clone is a singleton in its sample. Sequence at one end of the junction differs from germline and may be a read error. V is TRBV7-7 and J is TRBJ2-5, with TRBD1 matching 10 bases. The CDR3 covers 18 residues. Germline V gives CDR1 SSHAT, CDR2 FNYEAQ (reference sequence). The CDR3 nucleotides are TGTGCTAGCAGCTTAGCTACCTCTTGGGACAGGGGCCAAGAGACCCAGTACTTC. Its protein product is CASSLATSWDRGQETQYF.

V is TRBV6-6 and J is TRBJ2-7; TRBD1 might be the D (6 bases). The germline V gene encodes CDR1 MNHNY and CDR2 SVGAGI (reference sequence). The CDR3 contains 14 residues. Trimming left V 4 bases short and J 2 bases short, with 12 bases between. The CDR3 DNA reads as TGTGCCAGCAGTTTCTCAGGACAGACCTACGAGCAGTACTTC. Protein: CASSFSGQTYEQYF.

The rearrangement links TRBV10-3 to TRBJ2-3; 12 bases align to TRBD2. Looked up from germline, CDR1 is ENHRY and CDR2 is SYGVKD. J was trimmed by 6 bases and V by 6 bases; bases with no gene match: 4. The CDR3 sequence is 14 residues long. CDR3 nucleotides: TGTGCCATCAGGACTAGCGGGGGCGGGGATACGCAGTATTTT. Amino acid sequence: CAIRTSGGGDTQYF.

This clone came up once. The chain employs TRBV5-5 and TRBJ2-7; D is undetermined. This CDR3 region has 13 residues. Trimming took 0 bases from V and 3 from J, leaving 7 bases between them. Germline CDR1 reads SGHKS; CDR2 reads YYEKEE (reference sequence). The CDR3 DNA reads as TGTGCCAGCAGCTTGGGACAACGCTACGAGCAGTACTTC. Encoded protein: CASSLGQRYEQYF.

The chain has TRBV4-3 and TRBJ2-3; 13 nucleotides align to TRBD2. After removal of 3 bases from V and 7 bases from J, the junction contained 7 bases not matched to a gene. The CDR3 has 16 residues. Germline CDR1 LGHNA, CDR2 YSLEER. For the CDR3, the DNA is TGCGCCAGCAGCCATCAGACTAGCGGGGGGATCTATACGCAGTATTTT. This encodes CASSHQTSGGIYTQYF.

The chain employs TRBV15 and TRBJ2-2, with a tentative D call TRBD2 (6 bases). The germline CDR1 and CDR2 sequences are LNHNV and YYDKDF (reference sequence). The CDR3 is 15 residues long. V dropped 3 bases and J dropped 5 bases, with 13 bases sitting between them. The CDR3 DNA reads as TGTGCCACCAGCAGGGAACTAGCTTTTACCGGGGAGCTGTTTTTT. This translates into CATSRELAFTGELFF.

The chain has TRBV29-1 and TRBJ2-5; a possible D gene is TRBD1 (5 bases). V shed 8 bases and J shed 5 bases, with 9 bases lying between them. Germline assignment: CDR1 SQVTM and CDR2 ANQGSEA. This CDR3 region has 10 residues. In DNA, the CDR3 is TGCAGCACCGCAGGGGAGACCCAGTACTTC. Protein sequence: CSTAGETQYF.

The genes are TRBV7-9 and TRBJ1-4; 10 bases align to TRBD1. The J segment lost 8 bases and the V segment lost 4 bases, leaving 7 bases of the junction unmatched. Germline loops: CDR1 SEHNR, CDR2 FQNEAQ (reference sequence). The CDR3 has 15 residues. CDR3 sequence reads: CASSSDGTGDEKLFF. The CDR3 DNA reads as TGTGCCAGCAGCTCTGACGGGACAGGGGACGAAAAACTGTTTTTT.

J is TRBJ1-5 and V is TRBV28; D remains unclear. The V end was cut by 11 bases, the J end by 6 bases, with 8 bases between. Germline V gives CDR1 MDHEN, CDR2 SYDVKM. This CDR3 has 10 residues. The chain's CDR3 is CAGRAQPQHF. Here the CDR3 DNA reads TGTGCCGGGAGGGCTCAGCCCCAGCATTTT.

The chain couples TRBV5-1 to TRBJ1-1; the D gene is possibly TRBD1 (5 bases). Trimming took 0 bases from V and 7 from J, leaving 13 bases between them. CDR3 length: 14 residues. The germline V gene encodes CDR1 SGHRS and CDR2 YFSETQ. The CDR3 bases are TGCGCCAGCAGCTTGGCCTCAGGGCCCTATGAAGCTTTCTTT. Translation gives CASSLASGPYEAFF.

This chain connects TRBV30 to TRBJ1-5, with D hard to call. CDR3 size: 14 residues. The V end lost 4 bases, the J end lost 1 base, and 11 bases lay between the germline ends. CDR1 GTSNPN and CDR2 SVGIG come from the germline V gene (reference sequence). The CDR3 spells CAWNHLRSNQPQHF. DNA of the CDR3: TGTGCCTGGAACCATTTGCGGAGCAATCAGCCCCAGCATTTT.

This clone was counted only a few times. The J gene is TRBJ1-4, the V gene TRBV4-2; the D gene is possibly TRBD1 (6 bases). Deletions cut 0 bases from V and 8 bases from J, with 13 bases between. Germline values: CDR1 LGHNA, CDR2 YNFKEQ. CDR3 size: 15 residues. The CDR3 DNA sequence: TGTGCCAGCAGCCAAGATCCGGGAGGGGGAGAAAAACTGTTTTTT. Translated: CASSQDPGGGEKLFF.

The chain couples TRBV7-8 to TRBJ2-3; 9 bases match TRBD2. J lost 2 bases, V lost 4 bases, and 10 bases had no gene match. The CDR3 loop spans 17 amino acids. Germline loops: CDR1 SGHVS, CDR2 FQNEAQ. The CDR3 DNA reads as TGTGCCAGCAGCTCTAGGGTACGCGGGGGGGCCACAGATACGCAGTATTTT. Its protein product is CASSSRVRGGATDTQYF.

This chain joins TRBV11-3 and TRBJ2-3; TRBD1 matches at 7 bases. V shed 4 bases and J 3 bases; nucleotides not matched to a gene: 4. The CDR3 length is 14 residues. CDR1 is SGHNT and CDR2 is YENEEA in the germline V gene. The CDR3 DNA reads TGTGCCAGCAGCTCCCGGACAGGTACAGATACGCAGTATTTT. Translation gives CASSSRTGTDTQYF.

The rearrangement links TRBV29-1 to TRBJ1-1; D call uncertain. V was trimmed by 6 bases and J by 5 bases, leaving 10 bases between them. The CDR3 has 11 amino acids. Germline CDR1 and CDR2: SQVTM and ANQGSEA. The CDR3 nucleotides are TGCAGCGTCGGACGGGGTACTGAAGCTTTCTTT. Translation: CSVGRGTEAFF.

The V and J genes are TRBV30 and TRBJ2-5, with a tentative D call TRBD2 (6 bases). Trimming pared 7 bases from V and 4 bases from J, leaving 16 bases between. Per the germline V gene, CDR1 is GTSNPN and CDR2 is SVGIG (reference sequence). The CDR3 has 13 amino acids. Written as DNA, the CDR3 is TGTGCCTCCGGGATGGAGGGGACAGAGACCCAGTACTTC. The encoded protein is CASGMEGTETQYF. Full variable domain (outside the CDR3, taken from reference TRBV30 and TRBJ2-5): SQTIHQWPATLVQPVGSPLSLECTVEGTSNPNLYWYRQAAGRGLQLLFYSVGIGQISSEVPQNLSASRPQDRQFILSSKKLLLSDSGFYLCASGMEGTETQYFGPGTRLLVL.

This sequence joins TRBV6-4 and TRBJ2-2; D is undetermined. Per the germline V gene, CDR1 is MRHNA and CDR2 is SNTAGT. With 3 bases removed from V and 2 bases from J, the gap between germline ends came to 4 bases. The CDR3 sequence is 13 residues long. The CDR3 loop reads CASSEINTGELFF. The CDR3, as DNA: TGTGCCAGCAGTGAAATAAACACCGGGGAGCTGTTTTTT.